The subject of this entry is one T cell receptor (beta chain). The antigen remains unidentified. Several immunoSEQ plates received, in even portions, the genomic DNA of each subset. Some clones are missing from TCRdb's copy, which holds only in-frame ones; the method was immunoSEQ multiplex PCR. Found here are 850,000 to 1,200,000 clones, approximately 68% of them singletons; the top ten hold nearly 1.5%. CDR1 and CDR2 from the germline V gene are SNHLY and FYNNEI. V dropped 9 bases and J dropped 0; count of bases not matched to a gene: 7. This CDR3 spans 16 amino acids. The source of the sample is a study of shared clonotypes between healthy human individuals. Regarding the study as a whole: Depth of sequencing was expected to influence donor clonotype sharing. Naive subsets typically showed greater estimated richness than memory subsets.

Donors comprised only Caucasian adults living in Nashville, Tennessee. Input material: memory CD4+ T cells sorted from blood. Subset reported: CD45RA-negative fraction. The receptor comes from a man between 18 and 29 years old in good health. The rearrangement uses TRBV2 and TRBJ2-2; 10 bases match TRBD2. CDR3 in amino acids: CARTQTSGTNTGELFF. DNA of the CDR3: TGTGCCAGGACCCAAACTAGCGGGACGAACACCGGGGAGCTGTTTTTT.